This record concerns one T cell receptor (beta chain) sequence. The data derive from a study of blood T cell repertoires in COVID-19. Overall study context: Acute and convalescent COVID-19 specimens originated in the United States, Italy and Spain. PBMCs, B-cell-depleted T cells, or T cells provided the cDNA or gDNA that made up the material.

Patients in Seattle were enrolled during active infection, then followed longitudinally. Germline-derived CDR1 and CDR2 are MNHNY and SVGAGI (reference sequence). The CDR3 runs 14 residues. The V and J ends lost 4 bases and 0 bases respectively, with 9 bases between them. Profiling relied on immunoSEQ multiplex PCR, and the TCRdb table lists in-frame clones only, not all of them. The sample holds roughly 60,000 clones; approximately 80% are singletons and the top ten take roughly 10%. V is TRBV6-6 and J is TRBJ1-1, with unresolved D. This TCR derives from a man aged 25 to 45 with COVID-19, enrolled during active disease. Sample: peripheral blood. The CDR3 sequence: CASSSAVMNTEAFF. CDR3 nucleotides: TGTGCCAGCAGTTCCGCAGTCATGAACACTGAAGCTTTCTTT.